Presented here are 8 T cell receptor beta chains from one specimen sequenced in a study of T cell responses to AZD1222 COVID-19 vaccine (TCRdb year 2021). Sample time point, as interpreted from the label and publication: about 28 days (+/-7) after the second vaccine dose. Library generation was performed with the immunoSEQ multiplex PCR assay. The table comes from immuneACCESS by way of TCRdb, which keeps in-frame sequences with V and J called. Part of the clones is missing from these tables; in studies checked, under half for an unresolved V gene and the rest for unknown reasons. The table for this sample lists around 80,000 clones; 80% to 90% of them were counted only once. The ten largest clones represent 8.5% to 12% of the sample. This sample comprised peripheral blood, obtained 28 days after the second AZD1222 dose. These TCRs come from an adult who received the AZD1222 COVID-19 vaccine.

V gene TRBV19 combines with J gene TRBJ1-4; 9 bases agree with TRBD1. V was pared by 4 bases and J by 6 bases, with 6 bases of the junction left unmatched. Germline V gene lookup returns CDR1 LNHDA and CDR2 SQIVND (reference sequence). The CDR3 length is 15 residues. The CDR3 sequence is CASSKGQGLYEKLFF. CDR3 DNA sequence: TGTGCCAGTAGTAAGGGACAGGGCTTATATGAAAAACTGTTTTTT.

The genes are TRBV6-1 and TRBJ2-2; D possibly uses TRBD1 or TRBD2 (5 bases each). Trimming shortened V by 1 base and J by 3 bases, and 6 bases separated the two germline ends. Per the germline V gene, CDR1 is MNHNS and CDR2 is SASEGT. This CDR3 region has 14 residues. The CDR3 sequence: CASSEVGDTGELFF. DNA of the CDR3: TGTGCCAGCAGTGAAGTGGGGGACACCGGGGAGCTGTTTTTT.

Turning to this clone: This sample includes further DNA sequences coding for the same CDR3. V and J are TRBV5-6 and TRBJ1-4; D is unclear. This CDR3 contains 14 residues. Germline V gene sequence: CDR1 SGHDT, CDR2 YYEEEE. V lost 1 base and J 0 bases, leaving 4 bases between the germline ends. CDR3 region: CASSLIATNEKLFF. CDR3 coding DNA: TGTGCCAGCAGCTTGATAGCAACTAATGAAAAACTGTTTTTT.

The V call is TRBV6-2 or TRBV6-3, the J call TRBJ1-1; 7 bases fit TRBD1. This CDR3 has 13 amino acids. Looked up from germline, CDR1 is MNHEY and CDR2 is SVGEGT. Trimming cost V 6 bases and J 11 bases; bases outside gene matches: 12. The CDR3 loop reads CASSSTGMRLAFF. The CDR3 DNA reads as TGTGCCAGCAGCTCGACAGGGATGAGATTGGCTTTCTTT.

Comment on this clone: The junction departs from germline at one end; a sequencing error may be responsible. The V call is TRBV28, the J call TRBJ1-2; 7 positions match TRBD1. This CDR3 is built from 13 residues. In germline, CDR1 is MDHEN, CDR2 SYDVKM. The CDR3 DNA sequence: TGTGCCAGCAGTTTGGTTCAATCAGGGACAGTAGCCTTC. Translation: CASSLVQSGTVAF.

The chain links TRBV5-1 to TRBJ2-6; possibly TRBD1 for D (5 bases). Trimming removed 5 bases at V and 4 bases at J, with 16 bases between. The CDR3 sequence is 16 residues long. CDR1 SGHRS and CDR2 YFSETQ come from the germline V gene. CDR3 in DNA: TGCGCCAGCAGAAATGAACCAGGGCTCGGGGCCAACGTCCTGACTTTC. Protein: CASRNEPGLGANVLTF.

The rearrangement joins TRBV6-1 to TRBJ1-1; D ambiguous. V dropped 0 bases and J dropped 4 bases, with 12 bases sitting between them. The CDR3 consists of 15 residues. Germline V gene sequence: CDR1 MNHNS, CDR2 SASEGT. The CDR3 reads CASSEAYGFGTEAFF. The CDR3 DNA reads TGTGCCAGCAGTGAAGCGTACGGGTTCGGCACTGAAGCTTTCTTT.

V gene TRBV3-1 (or the pseudogene TRBV3-2) combines with J gene TRBJ1-2; TRBD1 aligns across 8 bases. The CDR3 covers 16 residues. Per germline, CDR1 LGHDT and CDR2 YNNKEL (reference sequence). The ends lost 0 bases at V and 4 bases at J; junction bases unmatched: 7. CDR3 in amino acids: CASSQDLGDRFYGYTF. DNA of the CDR3: TGTGCCAGCAGCCAAGATTTAGGGGACAGGTTCTATGGCTACACCTTC.